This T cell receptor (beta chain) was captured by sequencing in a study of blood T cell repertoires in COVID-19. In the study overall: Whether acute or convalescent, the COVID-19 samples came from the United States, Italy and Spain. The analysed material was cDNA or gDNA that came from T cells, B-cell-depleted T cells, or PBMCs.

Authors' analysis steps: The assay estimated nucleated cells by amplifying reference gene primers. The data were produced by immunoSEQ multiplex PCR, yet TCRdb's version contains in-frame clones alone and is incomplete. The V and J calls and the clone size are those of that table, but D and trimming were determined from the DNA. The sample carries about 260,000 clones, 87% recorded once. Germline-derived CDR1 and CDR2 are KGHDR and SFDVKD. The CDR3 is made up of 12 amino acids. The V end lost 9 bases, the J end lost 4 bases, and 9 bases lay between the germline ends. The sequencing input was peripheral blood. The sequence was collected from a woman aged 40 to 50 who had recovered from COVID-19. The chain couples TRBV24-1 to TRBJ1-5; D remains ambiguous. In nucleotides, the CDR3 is TGTGCCACCTCCAGAGGGAATCAGCCCCAGCATTTT. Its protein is CATSRGNQPQHF.